Below are 13 T cell receptor beta chains sequenced from a single sample in a study of radiation and T cells in renal cell carcinoma. TCRdb keeps only in-frame clones here, not all; method: immunoSEQ multiplex PCR. The data hold fewer than 90,000 clones, with 80% to 90% observed a single time. Time point specified: blood 2 weeks post-SBRT. The treatment denotes: 15 Gy SBRT to primary tumor, nephrectomy 4 weeks later. The sequencing here drew on blood, taken from a patient whose treatment included radiotherapy and nephrectomy. The receptors shown here come from a woman aged 45-65 years with renal cell carcinoma.

The rearrangement links TRBV21-1 to TRBJ1-2. TRBV21-1 is described as a pseudogene. The CDR3 has 16 amino acids. This CDR3 is CASSLRGNDINYGYTF. For the CDR3, the DNA is TGTGCCAGCAGCCTCCGAGGCAATGATATCAACTATGGCTACACCTTC.

The V gene is TRBV4-3, the J gene TRBJ2-5; tentative D call: TRBD2 (6 bases). V shed 1 base and J shed 2 bases, with 11 bases lying between them. Germline V gene sequence: CDR1 LGHNA, CDR2 YSLEER. The CDR3 is made up of 15 amino acids. DNA of the CDR3: TGCGCCAGCAGCCAAGGGGTTGGGGGGCAAGAGACCCAGTACTTC. Translation: CASSQGVGGQETQYF.

The chain joins TRBV7-6 to TRBJ1-1; 10 bases are shared with TRBD1. Germline V CDR1 and CDR2: SGHVS, FNYEAQ. J gave up 3 bases and V 3 bases, and 7 bases lay outside the gene matches. CDR3 length equals 16 residues. The CDR3 region has the DNA TGTGCCAGCAGCTTTGACAGGGGGCTCAGGTACACTGAAGCTTTCTTT. Its protein product is CASSFDRGLRYTEAFF.

V usage is TRBV11-2 and J usage is TRBJ1-4; D gene unclear. V lost 3 bases and J 6 bases, leaving 11 bases between the germline ends. The CDR3 length is 14 residues. From germline, CDR1 is SGHAT and CDR2 FQNNGV. The CDR3 sequence is CASSLERADEKLFF. In DNA, the CDR3 is TGTGCCAGCAGCTTGGAGAGGGCTGATGAAAAACTGTTTTTT.

This chain links TRBV18 with TRBJ2-1; TRBD2 agrees at 11 bases. The J segment lost 7 bases and the V segment lost 0 bases, leaving 5 bases of the junction unmatched. The germline CDR1 and CDR2 sequences are KGHSH and LQKENI. CDR3 length: 16 residues. The CDR3 here is CASSPPTSGGGNEQFF. The CDR3 nucleotides read TGTGCCAGCTCACCACCCACTAGCGGGGGCGGAAATGAGCAGTTCTTC. The complete variable domain, with remaining parts taken from reference TRBV18 and TRBJ2-1, reads NAGVMQNPRHLVRRRGQEARLRCSPMKGHSHVYWYRQLPEEGLKFMVYLQKENIIDESGMPKERFSAEFPKEGPSILRIQQVVRGDSAAYFCASSPPTSGGGNEQFFGPGTRLTVL.

The chain employs TRBV7-9 and TRBJ1-1; D not resolved. V was shortened by 0 bases and J by 7 bases, with 9 bases between the two germline ends. The CDR3 covers 13 residues. The germline gives CDR1 SEHNR, CDR2 FQNEAQ (reference sequence). CDR3 residues: CASSLAAGFEAFF. CDR3 DNA: TGTGCCAGCAGCTTAGCGGCAGGCTTTGAAGCTTTCTTT.

V gene TRBV5-6 combines with J gene TRBJ2-7, with D tentatively TRBD1 or TRBD2 (5 bases each). The CDR3 runs to 13 residues. Trimming removed 4 bases from V and 2 bases from J, with 10 bases in between. CDR1 is SGHDT, CDR2 YYEEEE, per germline. DNA for the CDR3: TGTGCCAGCAGCGTGGGACGGACCTACGAGCAGTACTTC. Translating gives CASSVGRTYEQYF.

In nucleotides, the CDR3 is TGTGCCAGCAGCTACACCCCCGGGACAGCCAAAGAGACCCAGTACTTC. Translated: CASSYTPGTAKETQYF. V and J are TRBV7-7 and TRBJ2-5, with 7 bases matching TRBD1. Unmatched junction bases numbered 11, after V lost 4 bases and J lost 3 bases. CDR3 length equals 16 residues. The V gene's germline CDR1 is SSHAT and CDR2 FNYEAQ (reference sequence).

This chain links TRBV27 with TRBJ2-1; D is undetermined. CDR1 is MNHEY and CDR2 is SMNVEV in the germline V gene (reference sequence). The V and J ends lost 4 bases and 0 bases respectively, with 4 bases between them. The CDR3 is 13 amino acids. DNA for the CDR3: TGTGCCAGCAGTTCGAGCTCCTACAATGAGCAGTTCTTC. It translates to CASSSSSYNEQFF.

This chain uses TRBV7-2 with TRBJ1-4; tentatively, D is TRBD1 (6 bases). Trimming took 2 bases from V and 7 from J, leaving 11 bases between them. This CDR3 comprises 14 residues. Germline values: CDR1 SGHTA, CDR2 FQGNSA. The CDR3 DNA sequence: TGTGCCAGCAGCTTAAGGAGGACAGCTGAAAAACTGTTTTTT. This codes for CASSLRRTAEKLFF.

The chain joins TRBV7-2 to TRBJ1-4, with D tentatively TRBD1 (5 bases). V lost 1 base, J lost 7 bases, and 16 bases lay in between. CDR3 length: 16 residues. Germline V CDR1 and CDR2: SGHTA, FQGNSA. The chain's CDR3 is CASSLEGRARSEKLFF. CDR3 sequence (DNA): TGTGCCAGCAGCTTAGAGGGCAGGGCAAGGAGTGAAAAACTGTTTTTT. Looking up the rest from reference TRBV7-2 and TRBJ1-4 gives the full variable domain: GAGVSQSPSNKVTEKGKDVELRCDPISGHTALYWYRQSLGQGLEFLIYFQGNSAPDKSGLPSDRFSAERTGGSVSTLTIQRTQQEDSAVYLCASSLEGRARSEKLFFGSGTQLSVL.

The chain joins TRBV11-2 to TRBJ2-7; tentatively, D is TRBD2 (6 bases). From germline, CDR1 is SGHAT and CDR2 FQNNGV. The CDR3 consists of 16 residues. V was trimmed by 5 bases and J by 2 bases, leaving 19 bases between them. The CDR3 reads CASSRSWTGGTYEQYF. The CDR3 DNA reads TGTGCCAGCAGCCGCTCCTGGACGGGCGGGACCTACGAGCAGTACTTC.

CDR3 coding DNA: TGTGCCAGCAGTTACCTAGGGGTCCAGCATTTT. Amino acids: CASSYLGVQHF. The chain carries TRBV6-5 and TRBJ1-5, with D tentatively TRBD1 (5 bases). The V end lost 2 bases, the J end lost 12 bases, and 8 bases lay between the germline ends. Per the germline V gene, CDR1 is MNHEY and CDR2 is SVGAGI. The CDR3 is made up of 11 amino acids.